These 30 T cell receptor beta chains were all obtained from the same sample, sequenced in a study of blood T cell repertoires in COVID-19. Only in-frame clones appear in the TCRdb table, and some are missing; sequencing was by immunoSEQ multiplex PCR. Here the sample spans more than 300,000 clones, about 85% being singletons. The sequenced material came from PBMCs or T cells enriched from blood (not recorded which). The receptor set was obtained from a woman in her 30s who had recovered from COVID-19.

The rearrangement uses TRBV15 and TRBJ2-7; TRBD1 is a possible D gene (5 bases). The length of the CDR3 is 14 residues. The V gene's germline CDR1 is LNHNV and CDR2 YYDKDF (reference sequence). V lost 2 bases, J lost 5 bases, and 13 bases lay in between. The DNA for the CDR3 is TGTGCCACCAGCAGATCCAGGGAAAGCGACGAGCAGTACTTC. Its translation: CATSRSRESDEQYF.

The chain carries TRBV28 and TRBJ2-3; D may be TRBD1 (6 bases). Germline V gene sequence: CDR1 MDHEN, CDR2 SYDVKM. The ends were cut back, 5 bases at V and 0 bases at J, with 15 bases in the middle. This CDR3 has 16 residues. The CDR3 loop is CASSISTGLSTDTQYF. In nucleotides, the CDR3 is TGTGCCAGCAGTATCTCAACAGGGTTGAGCACAGATACGCAGTATTTT.

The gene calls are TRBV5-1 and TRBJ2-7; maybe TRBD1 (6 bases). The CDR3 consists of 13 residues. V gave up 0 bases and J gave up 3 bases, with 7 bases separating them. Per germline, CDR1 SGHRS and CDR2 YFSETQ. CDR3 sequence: CASSLGQDYEQYF. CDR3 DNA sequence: TGCGCCAGCAGCTTGGGACAGGACTACGAGCAGTACTTC.

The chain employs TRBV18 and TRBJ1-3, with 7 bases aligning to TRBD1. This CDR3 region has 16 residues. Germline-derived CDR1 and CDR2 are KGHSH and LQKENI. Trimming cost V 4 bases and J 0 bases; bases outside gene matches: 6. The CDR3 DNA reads TGTGCCAGCTCACTCGGACAGGTTGGCTCTGGAAACACCATATATTTT. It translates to CASSLGQVGSGNTIYF.

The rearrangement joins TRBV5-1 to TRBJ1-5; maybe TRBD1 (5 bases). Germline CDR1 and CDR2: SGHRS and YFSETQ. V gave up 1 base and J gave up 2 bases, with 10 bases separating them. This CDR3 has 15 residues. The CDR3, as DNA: TGCGCCAGCAGCTTGTGGGGGGTCGGCAATCAGCCCCAGCATTTT. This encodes CASSLWGVGNQPQHF.

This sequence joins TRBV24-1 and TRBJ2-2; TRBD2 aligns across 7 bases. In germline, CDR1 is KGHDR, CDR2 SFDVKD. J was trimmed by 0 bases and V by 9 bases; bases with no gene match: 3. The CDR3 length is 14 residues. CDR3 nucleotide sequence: TGTGCCACCCGACTAGCCGCGAACACCGGGGAGCTGTTTTTT. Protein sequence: CATRLAANTGELFF.

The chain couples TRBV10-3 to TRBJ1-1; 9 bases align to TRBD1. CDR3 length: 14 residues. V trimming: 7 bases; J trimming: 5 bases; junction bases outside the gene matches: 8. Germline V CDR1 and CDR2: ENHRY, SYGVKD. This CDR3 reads CAIKGQGSQTEAFF. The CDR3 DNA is TGTGCCATCAAAGGACAGGGGAGCCAGACTGAAGCTTTCTTT.

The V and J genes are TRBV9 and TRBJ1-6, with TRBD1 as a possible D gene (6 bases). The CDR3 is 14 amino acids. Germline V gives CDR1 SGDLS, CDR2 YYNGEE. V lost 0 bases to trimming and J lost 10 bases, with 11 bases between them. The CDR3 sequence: CASSVGDNMSPLHF. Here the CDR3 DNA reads TGTGCCAGCAGCGTAGGGGACAACATGTCACCCCTCCACTTT.

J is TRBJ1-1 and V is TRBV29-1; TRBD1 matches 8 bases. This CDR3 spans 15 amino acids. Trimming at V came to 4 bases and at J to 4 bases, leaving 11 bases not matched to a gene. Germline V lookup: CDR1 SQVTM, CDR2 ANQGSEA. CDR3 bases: TGCAGCGTTGTCCAGGGGGCGGGTGGGAGCACTGAAGCTTTCTTT. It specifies CSVVQGAGGSTEAFF.

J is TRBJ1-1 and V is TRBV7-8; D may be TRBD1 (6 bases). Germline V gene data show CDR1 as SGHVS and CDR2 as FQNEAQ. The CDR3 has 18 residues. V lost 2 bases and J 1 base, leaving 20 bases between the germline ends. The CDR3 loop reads CASSLTRTLGTRNTEAFF. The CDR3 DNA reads TGTGCCAGCAGCTTAACAAGAACACTCGGGACACGGAACACTGAAGCTTTCTTT.

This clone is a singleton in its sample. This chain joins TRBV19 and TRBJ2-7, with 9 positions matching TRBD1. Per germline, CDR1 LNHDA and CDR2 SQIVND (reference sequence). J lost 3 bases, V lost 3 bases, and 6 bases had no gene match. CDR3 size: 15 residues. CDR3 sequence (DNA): TGTGCCAGTAGTATTCAGGACAGGGGTCACTACGAGCAGTACTTC. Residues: CASSIQDRGHYEQYF.

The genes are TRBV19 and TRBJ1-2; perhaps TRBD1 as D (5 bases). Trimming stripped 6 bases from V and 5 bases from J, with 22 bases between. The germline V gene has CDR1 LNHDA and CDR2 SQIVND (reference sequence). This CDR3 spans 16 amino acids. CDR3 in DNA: TGTGCCAGTAGCGACCGGGGCACCCGGGAGATTTATGGCTACACCTTC. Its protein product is CASSDRGTREIYGYTF.

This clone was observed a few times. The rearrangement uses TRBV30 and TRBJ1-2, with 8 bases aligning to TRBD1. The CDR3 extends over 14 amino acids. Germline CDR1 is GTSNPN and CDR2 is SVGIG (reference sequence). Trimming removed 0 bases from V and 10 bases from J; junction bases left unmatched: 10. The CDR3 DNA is TGTGCCTGGAGTGTCCCGGGACAGGCCCTCATCTACACCTTC. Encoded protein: CAWSVPGQALIYTF.

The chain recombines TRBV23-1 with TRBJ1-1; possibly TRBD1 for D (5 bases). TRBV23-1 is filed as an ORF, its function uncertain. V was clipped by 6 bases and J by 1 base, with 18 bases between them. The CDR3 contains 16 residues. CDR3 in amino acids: CASSRPRKQANTEAFF. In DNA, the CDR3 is TGCGCCAGCAGCCGACCCAGGAAACAGGCGAACACTGAAGCTTTCTTT.

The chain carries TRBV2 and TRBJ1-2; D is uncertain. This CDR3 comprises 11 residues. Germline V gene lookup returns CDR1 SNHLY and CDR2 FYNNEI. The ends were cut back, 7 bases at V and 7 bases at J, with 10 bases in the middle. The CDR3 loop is CASNGGGGYTF. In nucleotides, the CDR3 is TGTGCCAGCAACGGAGGAGGTGGCTACACCTTC.

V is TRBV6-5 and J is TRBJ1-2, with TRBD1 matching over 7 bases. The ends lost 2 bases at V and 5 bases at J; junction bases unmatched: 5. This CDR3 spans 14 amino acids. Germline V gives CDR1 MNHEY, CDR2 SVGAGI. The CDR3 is CASSYDGRGYGYTF. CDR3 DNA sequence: TGTGCCAGCAGTTACGACGGCAGGGGGTATGGCTACACCTTC.

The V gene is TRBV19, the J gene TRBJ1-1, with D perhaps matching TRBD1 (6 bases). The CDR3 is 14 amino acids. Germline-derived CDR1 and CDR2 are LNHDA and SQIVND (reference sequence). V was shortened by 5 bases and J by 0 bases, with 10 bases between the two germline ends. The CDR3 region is CASSSWTVNTEAFF. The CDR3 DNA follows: TGTGCCAGTAGTTCTTGGACAGTGAACACTGAAGCTTTCTTT.

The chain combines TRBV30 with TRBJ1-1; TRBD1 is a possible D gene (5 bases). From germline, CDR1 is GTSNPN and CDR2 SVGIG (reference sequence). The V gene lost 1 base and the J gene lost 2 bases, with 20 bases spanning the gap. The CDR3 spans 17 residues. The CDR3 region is CAWSAAGRTRLNTEAFF. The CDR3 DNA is TGTGCCTGGAGTGCCGCCGGGAGGACACGGTTAAACACTGAAGCTTTCTTT.

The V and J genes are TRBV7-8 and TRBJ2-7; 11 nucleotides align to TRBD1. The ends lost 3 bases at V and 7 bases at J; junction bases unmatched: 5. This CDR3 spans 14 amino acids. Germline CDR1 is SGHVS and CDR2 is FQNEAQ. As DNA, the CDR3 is TGTGCCAGCAGCTTTGGACAGGGGGCATGGGAGCAGTACTTC. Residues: CASSFGQGAWEQYF.

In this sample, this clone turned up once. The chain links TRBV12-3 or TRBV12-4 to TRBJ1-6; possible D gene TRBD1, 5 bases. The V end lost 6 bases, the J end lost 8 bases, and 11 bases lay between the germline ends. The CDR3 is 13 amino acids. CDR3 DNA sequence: TGTGCCAGCAGCTCCCTGACAGATTCACCCCTCCACTTT. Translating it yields CASSSLTDSPLHF.

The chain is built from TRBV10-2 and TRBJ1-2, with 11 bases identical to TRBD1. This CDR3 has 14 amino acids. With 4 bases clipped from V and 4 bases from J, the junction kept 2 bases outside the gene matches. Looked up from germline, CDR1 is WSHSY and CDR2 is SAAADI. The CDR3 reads CASSAGTGGYGYTF. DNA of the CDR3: TGCGCCAGCAGTGCGGGGACAGGGGGCTATGGCTACACCTTC.

The CDR3 here is CASSSLNSPLHF. The CDR3 DNA reads TGTGCCAGCAGTTCCCTTAATTCACCCCTCCACTTT. This chain links TRBV6-6 with TRBJ1-6; D uncertain. Deletions cut 4 bases from V and 6 bases from J, with 4 bases between. Germline loops: CDR1 MNHNY, CDR2 SVGAGI (reference sequence). This CDR3 comprises 12 residues.

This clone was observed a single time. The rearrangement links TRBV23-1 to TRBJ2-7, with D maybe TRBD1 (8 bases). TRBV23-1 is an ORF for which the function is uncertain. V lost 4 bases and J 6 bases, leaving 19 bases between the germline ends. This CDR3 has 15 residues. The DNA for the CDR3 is TGCGCCAGCAGTCTCGTGGACAGGGAGGGTGGCGAGCAGTACTTC. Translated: CASSLVDREGGEQYF.

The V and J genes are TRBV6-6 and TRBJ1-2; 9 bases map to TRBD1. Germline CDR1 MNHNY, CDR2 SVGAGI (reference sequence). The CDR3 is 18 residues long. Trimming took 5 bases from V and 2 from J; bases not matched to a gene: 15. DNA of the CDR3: TGTGCCAGCAGTCCCAGAGTCCGGGACAGGGAATCGAACTATGGCTACACCTTC. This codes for CASSPRVRDRESNYGYTF.

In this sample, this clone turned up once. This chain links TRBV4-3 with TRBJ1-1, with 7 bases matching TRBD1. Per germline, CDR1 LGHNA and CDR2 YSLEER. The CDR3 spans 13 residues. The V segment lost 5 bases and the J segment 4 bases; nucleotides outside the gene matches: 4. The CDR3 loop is CASSNRGGTEAFF. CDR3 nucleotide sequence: TGCGCCAGCAGCAACAGGGGAGGCACTGAAGCTTTCTTT.

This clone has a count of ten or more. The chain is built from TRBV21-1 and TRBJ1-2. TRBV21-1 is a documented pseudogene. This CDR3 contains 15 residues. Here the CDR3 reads CASSKRRRGPYGYTF. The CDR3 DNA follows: TGTGCCAGCAGCAAACGGAGACGCGGCCCCTATGGCTACACCTTC.

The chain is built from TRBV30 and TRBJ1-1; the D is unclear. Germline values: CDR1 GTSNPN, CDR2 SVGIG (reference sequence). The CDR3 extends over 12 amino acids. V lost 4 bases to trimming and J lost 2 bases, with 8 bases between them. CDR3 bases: TGTGCCTGGACAGGCGACAACACTGAAGCTTTCTTT. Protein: CAWTGDNTEAFF.

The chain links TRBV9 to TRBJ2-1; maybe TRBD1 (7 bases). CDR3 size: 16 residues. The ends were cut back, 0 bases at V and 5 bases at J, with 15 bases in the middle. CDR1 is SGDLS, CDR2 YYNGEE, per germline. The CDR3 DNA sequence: TGTGCCAGCAGCGTAGGGGCAGGGGGGATGAACAATGAGCAGTTCTTC. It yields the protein CASSVGAGGMNNEQFF.

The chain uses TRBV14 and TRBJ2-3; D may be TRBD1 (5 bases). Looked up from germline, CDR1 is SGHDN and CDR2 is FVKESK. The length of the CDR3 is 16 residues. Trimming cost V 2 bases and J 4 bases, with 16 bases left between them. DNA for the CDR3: TGTGCCAGCAGCCAAACACAGGAATACAACCCAGATACGCAGTATTTT. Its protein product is CASSQTQEYNPDTQYF.

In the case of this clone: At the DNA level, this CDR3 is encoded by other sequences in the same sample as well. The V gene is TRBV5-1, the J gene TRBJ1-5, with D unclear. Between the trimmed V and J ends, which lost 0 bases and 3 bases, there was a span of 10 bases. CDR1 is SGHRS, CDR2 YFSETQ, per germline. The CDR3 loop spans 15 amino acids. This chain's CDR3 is CASSLAGSDNQPQHF. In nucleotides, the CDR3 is TGCGCCAGCAGCTTGGCCGGGTCAGACAATCAGCCCCAGCATTTT. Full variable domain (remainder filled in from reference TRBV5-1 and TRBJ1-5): KAGVTQTPRYLIKTRGQQVTLSCSPISGHRSVSWYQQTPGQGLQFLFEYFSETQRNKGNFPGRFSGRQFSNSRSEMNVSTLELGDSALYLCASSLAGSDNQPQHFGDGTRLSIL.